The 21 T cell receptor beta chains below all came from one sample that was sequenced in a study of cytotoxic CD8 clonotypes in ibrutinib-treated CLL. Profiling relied on immunoSEQ multiplex PCR, and the TCRdb table lists in-frame clones only, not all of them. Seen here are tens of thousands of clones, roughly three quarters observed once, and the top ten hold more than 4.5%. The input for sequencing was PBMCs, taken after 12 months of ibrutinib treatment. These receptors came from a human donor with chronic lymphocytic leukemia.

V and J are TRBV5-1 and TRBJ2-7; TRBD1 matches 10 bases. V lost 3 bases, J lost 0 bases, and 3 bases stayed unmatched. The CDR3 is 15 amino acids. Per germline, CDR1 SGHRS and CDR2 YFSETQ. This CDR3 reads CASSSGTGVSYEQYF. The CDR3 DNA is TGCGCCAGCAGCTCCGGGACAGGGGTCTCCTACGAGCAGTACTTC.

The chain links TRBV25-1 to TRBJ2-6; D gene unclear. The CDR3 consists of 13 residues. Deletions cut 5 bases from V and 4 bases from J, with 6 bases between. Germline V gene lookup returns CDR1 MGHDK and CDR2 SYGVNS. The CDR3 bases are TGTGCCAGCAGTCCGCCCGGGGCCAACGTCCTGACTTTC. Amino acids: CASSPPGANVLTF.

The gene calls are TRBV7-2 and TRBJ2-3; TRBD2 matches at 14 bases. Germline CDR1 reads SGHTA; CDR2 reads FQGNSA. The CDR3 covers 14 residues. After removal of 6 bases from V and 9 bases from J, the junction contained 5 bases not matched to a gene. Written as DNA, the CDR3 is TGTGCCAGCAGGGGACTAGCGGGAGATCTGACGCAGTATTTT. Its translation is CASRGLAGDLTQYF.

This clone was detected only a few times. The rearrangement uses TRBV30 and TRBJ1-2; 9 positions agree with TRBD1. The CDR3 loop spans 14 amino acids. Trimming cost V 2 bases and J 4 bases; bases outside gene matches: 5. Per the germline V gene, CDR1 is GTSNPN and CDR2 is SVGIG (reference sequence). CDR3 sequence: CAWSPDRGLYGYTF. The CDR3 DNA is TGTGCCTGGAGTCCGGACAGGGGACTCTATGGCTACACCTTC.

The CDR3 DNA reads as TGTGCCAGCGGGCCCATGCGGGATGGTCAGCCCCAGCATTTT. Translating gives CASGPMRDGQPQHF. The genes are TRBV25-1 and TRBJ1-5, with D unclear. The germline V gene encodes CDR1 MGHDK and CDR2 SYGVNS. The CDR3 consists of 14 residues. The V end was cut by 8 bases, the J end by 6 bases, with 17 bases between.

This chain links TRBV25-1 with TRBJ1-3; tentatively, D is TRBD1 (6 bases). V gave up 7 bases and J gave up 0 bases, with 16 bases separating them. Germline lookup yields CDR1 MGHDK and CDR2 SYGVNS. The CDR3 is 16 residues long. CDR3 in amino acids: CASTDDRRFSGNTIYF. The CDR3 nucleotides read TGTGCCAGCACAGACGACAGGCGATTCTCTGGAAACACCATATATTTT.

The rearrangement uses TRBV7-2 and TRBJ2-1; possibly TRBD2 for D (6 bases). This CDR3 region has 15 residues. The V and J ends lost 5 bases and 10 bases respectively, with 21 bases between them. CDR1 and CDR2 from the germline V gene are SGHTA and FQGNSA. The CDR3 region is CASSQAGDPGDEQFF. DNA for the CDR3: TGTGCCAGCAGCCAAGCCGGGGACCCGGGAGACGAGCAGTTCTTC.

Note on this clone: Additional DNA sequences in this sample encode the identical CDR3. This rearrangement joins TRBV9 to TRBJ2-5; D might be TRBD1 (6 bases). The CDR3 spans 13 residues. V lost 2 bases and J 5 bases, leaving 10 bases between the germline ends. Germline values: CDR1 SGDLS, CDR2 YYNGEE. The CDR3 DNA is TGTGCCAGCAGCGTGGGCCAGGGGGAGACCCAGTACTTC. Translating it yields CASSVGQGETQYF.

The chain joins TRBV28 to TRBJ2-1; 9 bases are shared with TRBD2. The ends lost 4 bases at V and 15 bases at J; junction bases unmatched: 4. The germline V gene encodes CDR1 MDHEN and CDR2 SYDVKM. The CDR3 length is 11 residues. CDR3 protein: CASSSGTSWFF. The DNA for the CDR3 is TGTGCCAGCAGTTCCGGGACTAGCTGGTTCTTC.

This clone has only one observation. V and J are TRBV23-1 and TRBJ2-7; 11 nucleotides align to TRBD1. TRBV23-1 qualifies as an ORF whose function is uncertain. There are 16 residues in the CDR3. J was trimmed by 3 bases and V by 1 base; bases with no gene match: 5. The CDR3 loop is CASSQLGTGGGYEQYF. CDR3 bases: TGCGCCAGCAGTCAATTGGGGACAGGGGGTGGCTACGAGCAGTACTTC.

V is TRBV5-4 and J is TRBJ2-3; TRBD2 aligns across 8 bases. The J segment lost 0 bases and the V segment lost 4 bases, leaving 7 bases of the junction unmatched. Germline lookup yields CDR1 SGHNT and CDR2 YYREEE (reference sequence). The CDR3 is 16 amino acids. CDR3 coding DNA: TGTGCCAGCAGCCGGGGGGGGACCTCTAGCACAGATACGCAGTATTTT. Protein: CASSRGGTSSTDTQYF.

The CDR3 region is CASSQGLGGTPYSNQPQHF. DNA of the CDR3: TGCGCCAGCAGCCAAGGGTTAGGGGGGACACCGTATAGCAATCAGCCCCAGCATTTT. The rearrangement uses TRBV4-3 and TRBJ1-5, with a tentative D call TRBD1 (6 bases). The CDR3 covers 19 residues. CDR1 LGHNA and CDR2 YSLEER come from the germline V gene. The germline V and J ends were trimmed by 1 base and 0 bases, with 19 bases remaining between them.

The chain carries TRBV28 and TRBJ2-7; D call uncertain. V was pared by 3 bases and J by 6 bases, with 6 bases between. Germline V gene sequence: CDR1 MDHEN, CDR2 SYDVKM. The CDR3 sequence is 11 residues long. CDR3 sequence (DNA): TGTGCCAGCAGTTTTCCGGGCGAGCAGTACTTC. Residues: CASSFPGEQYF.

The chain is built from TRBV18 and TRBJ2-7; 7 nucleotides align to TRBD1. After removal of 4 bases from V and 6 bases from J, the junction contained 3 bases not matched to a gene. Germline V gene sequence: CDR1 KGHSH, CDR2 LQKENI. The CDR3 totals 12 residues. This chain's CDR3 is CASSRDRVEQYF. The CDR3 DNA reads as TGTGCCAGCTCACGTGACAGGGTCGAGCAGTACTTC.

The gene calls are TRBV28 and TRBJ2-4; maybe TRBD1 (6 bases). The CDR3 runs 15 residues. Trimming stripped 2 bases from V and 3 bases from J, with 11 bases between. CDR1 and CDR2 from the germline V gene are MDHEN and SYDVKM. The CDR3 nucleotides are TGTGCCAGCAGTTTACCCCGAGGGGGCAAAAACATTCAGTACTTC. Its translation is CASSLPRGGKNIQYF.

The gene calls are TRBV28 and TRBJ1-2, with D possibly being TRBD1 (6 bases). The V end lost 4 bases, the J end lost 7 bases, and 13 bases lay between the germline ends. CDR3 length equals 13 residues. Germline loops: CDR1 MDHEN, CDR2 SYDVKM. CDR3 nucleotide sequence: TGTGCCAGCAGTTCCCGGGACATCCGTGGCTACACCTTC. It is translated as CASSSRDIRGYTF.

This clone has a single count. This sequence joins TRBV9 and TRBJ2-3; D gene ambiguous. Germline V CDR1 and CDR2: SGDLS, YYNGEE. This CDR3 is 15 amino acids long. With 0 bases removed from V and 2 bases from J, the gap between germline ends came to 10 bases. The CDR3 region has the DNA TGTGCCAGCAGCGTAGTGGGTAGATCCACAGATACGCAGTATTTT. It is translated as CASSVVGRSTDTQYF.

This clone was observed at least ten times. The chain links TRBV9 to TRBJ2-2; D is unclear. V lost 1 base, J lost 5 bases, and 9 bases lay in between. Germline V lookup: CDR1 SGDLS, CDR2 YYNGEE. The CDR3 sequence is 14 residues long. The CDR3 is CASSVPPETGELFF. CDR3 bases: TGTGCCAGCAGCGTACCCCCCGAGACCGGGGAGCTGTTTTTT.

This clone appeared a single time. V usage is TRBV2 and J usage is TRBJ2-1, with D possibly TRBD2 on 7 matching bases. Germline V gene data show CDR1 as SNHLY and CDR2 as FYNNEI. V was trimmed by 8 bases and J by 7 bases, leaving 18 bases between them. The CDR3 is made up of 14 amino acids. The CDR3 DNA sequence: TGTGCCAGCCACGGGACTAAGGGGGGGAATGAGCAGTTCTTC. The encoded protein is CASHGTKGGNEQFF.

The chain employs TRBV7-2 and TRBJ2-3; 11 positions match TRBD2. CDR1 and CDR2 from the germline V gene are SGHTA and FQGNSA. V dropped 5 bases and J dropped 9; count of bases not matched to a gene: 7. This CDR3 is built from 14 residues. For the CDR3, the DNA is TGTGCCAGCAGCCCCGGGACTAGCGGACTCACGCAGTATTTT. This translates into CASSPGTSGLTQYF.

This chain connects TRBV2 to TRBJ2-5; D unclear. Germline V gene sequence: CDR1 SNHLY, CDR2 FYNNEI. The CDR3 runs to 13 residues. Trimming took 5 bases from V and 1 from J, leaving 8 bases between them. The CDR3 loop is CASSPRGQETQYF. CDR3 nucleotide sequence: TGTGCCAGCAGTCCACGAGGCCAAGAGACCCAGTACTTC.